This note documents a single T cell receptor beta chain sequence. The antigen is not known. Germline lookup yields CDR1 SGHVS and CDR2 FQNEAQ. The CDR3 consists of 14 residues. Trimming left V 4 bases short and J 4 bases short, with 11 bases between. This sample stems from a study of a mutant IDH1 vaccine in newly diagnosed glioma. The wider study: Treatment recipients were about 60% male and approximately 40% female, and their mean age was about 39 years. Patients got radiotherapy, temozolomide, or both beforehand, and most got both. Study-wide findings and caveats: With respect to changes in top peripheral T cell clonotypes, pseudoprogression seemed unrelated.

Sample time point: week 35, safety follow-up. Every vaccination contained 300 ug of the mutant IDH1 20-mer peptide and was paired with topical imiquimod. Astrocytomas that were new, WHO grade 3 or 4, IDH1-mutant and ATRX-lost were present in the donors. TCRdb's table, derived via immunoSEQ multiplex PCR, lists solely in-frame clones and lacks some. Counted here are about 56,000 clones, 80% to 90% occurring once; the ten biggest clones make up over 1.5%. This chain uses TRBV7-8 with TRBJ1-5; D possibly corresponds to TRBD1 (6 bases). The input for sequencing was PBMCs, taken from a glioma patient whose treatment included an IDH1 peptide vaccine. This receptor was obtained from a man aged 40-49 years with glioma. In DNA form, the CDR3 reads TGTGCCAGCAGCTACGGGACACTTAATCAGCCCCAGCATTTT. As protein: CASSYGTLNQPQHF.